This T cell receptor (beta chain) was recovered during a study of cytomegalovirus exposure and HLA in healthy donors (dated by TCRdb to 2015 to 2018). Concerning the study at large: An earlier analysis of 587 of the donors reported 250 to 300 Gb of sequence data and some 110 million unique TCR beta sequences obtained from around 180 million T cells. Both class I and class II loci were covered by HLA typing, at four-digit resolution. To study patterns of TCR occurrence, a later analysis re-analyzed previously published TCR beta repertoires from 700 or so donors and added high-resolution HLA genotyping. In an earlier analysis of a few hundred of the donors, high-throughput TCR beta sequencing was used to judge whether each TCR beta V gene segment behaved as functional or pseudogenic. The study combined high-throughput TCR immunosequencing, statistical association of individual TCRs with disease status, and machine learning to predict cytomegalovirus infection status. The number of donors typed differed by locus, with 629-630 for A, B, C, DRB1 and DQB1, more than 500 for DQA1, 606 for DPA1, and 400 to 490 for DPB1. Every repertoire in the discovery cohort had been generated on one and the same sequencing platform. A later genetic analysis used genome-wide SNP genotypes for about three fifths of the 666 donors, treating that subset as a discovery cohort. The genetic ancestry cluster associated with self-reported Caucasian donors included 70% to 85% of the approximately 410 genotyped donors. The study aimed to test whether signatures of past pathogen exposure could be identified by cataloging public T cell receptors. Rather than using new phenotypic data, the later analysis identified candidate immune exposures from TCR beta sequences and from how often those sequences occurred across donors. Roughly 5 DR-DQ haplotypes were handled as single units for association and clustering because linkage in the cohort was strong. Across approximately 400 genotyped donors of the cohort, an average of approximately 240,000 unique TCR beta nucleotide sequences per donor were sequenced, and about a sixth of those sequences were non-productive. Around 320 gigabases of sequencing data and tens of millions of unique TCR sequences were included in an early release covering under 650 HLA-typed donors. The study profiled the T cell repertoires of 666 subjects by immunosequencing and related them to cytomegalovirus serostatus. Donor age, sex, ethnicity and CMV serostatus were compiled alongside the repertoire data. Besides the first cohort of roughly 660 subjects, a separate validation cohort made up of 120 different subjects was used.

Overall results and qualifications from the work: Most TCR sequences were seen in very few donors, while some public TCRs were found in many individuals. The authors suggested that the approach could potentially be extended to other disease states and immunological phenotypes. Strong co-occurrence of HLA alleles, especially DR and DQ, made assigning TCR associations to individual alleles difficult. Broadly in line with IMGT annotations, most TCR beta V segments showed up in productive rearrangements about 90% or about 30% of the time in an earlier analysis of roughly 590 of the donors. Over 15 rarely observed V segments, including chromosome 9 orphons, were excluded from the earlier analysis of several hundred of the donors because counts were too low. Because HLA typing was unavailable for some donors at each locus, only the typed subset was used in association tests. The study listed 164 TCR beta chains as associated with cytomegalovirus. In a later genetic analysis, a missense DCLRE1C variant was associated with V-gene and J-gene trimming of TCR beta chains, and the association was replicated in an independent cohort. According to a later analysis, parvovirus B19, influenza, CMV and Epstein-Barr virus appeared linked to several top co-occurrence clusters. In this cohort, only TCR beta chains were sequenced, and detectable features were limited by the absence of alpha or paired-chain data. In vitro tests confirmed that a few of the cytomegalovirus-associated TCR beta chains recognize cytomegalovirus antigens. Linkage disequilibrium might explain the correlated functional status among segregating V segments, but an unknown experimental factor could not be excluded. A later analysis associated some 17,000 TCR beta sequences with specific HLA alleles at a false discovery rate of 0.05. In a later analysis, TCR association rates were found to vary across HLA loci, with the most associated TCRs seen for DRB1 alleles and the fewest for HLA-C alleles. In a later analysis, HLA-associated TCR beta chains showed more clonal expansion and lower generation probabilities than non-associated chains that were equally common. A group of highly shared sequence variants was considered likely to be a technical artifact of the sequencing pipeline. A further reported finding was that TCR beta sequences accurately predicted the HLA-A and HLA-B alleles for most subjects in the first cohort. The classifier was reported to diagnose cytomegalovirus status with high specificity and sensitivity in both the original cohort and the validation cohort. Some IMGT-functional V segments, including TRBV6-2 and TRBV6-3, could not be told apart with the 87-base-pair reads, so those segments were excluded. A later genetic analysis reported fewer N-insertions in productive TCRs among donors in an Asian-associated ancestry cluster than the 666-donor mean. Immune exposure information for the cohort was limited to CMV serostatus. Presence/absence analyses assumed roughly uniform sequencing depth across donors, an assumption that may not hold. A later analysis found that most CMV-associated TCR beta chains appeared HLA-restricted, with HLA associations seemingly driven largely by CMV exposure.

The cohort was made up of roughly 670 healthy bone marrow donors. At the time of sampling, all cohort members were nominally healthy, though unrecorded immune exposures were likely present. The donor was CMV seronegative and belonged to the group of around 350 seronegative cohort members. A peripheral blood sample was collected from each donor, and TCR beta sequencing was performed on peripheral blood mononuclear cells. Genomic DNA was extracted from the blood cell samples with the Qiagen DNeasy Blood Extraction Kit. Trimming leaves V shorter by 6 bases and J shorter by 6 bases, with the junction holding 4 bases beyond the gene matches. CDR1 SGHAT and CDR2 FQNNGV were looked up in the germline V gene. Including cysteine and phenylalanine, the CDR3 has 12 amino acids. The entry retains the CDR3 DNA only, 36 bases that are in frame from base 1. Comment on this clone: Its target antigen remains unknown. Base qualities are not provided; no much larger clone lies one nucleotide away.

The library was prepared using the immunoSEQ multiplex PCR assay. For the multiplex PCR, a mixture combining 60 forward primers for TCR Vbeta segments and 13 reverse primers for TCR Jbeta segments was used. The CDR3 region of rearranged TCR beta genes was amplified from genomic DNA with a multiplex PCR assay. The Illumina HiSeq System was used to sequence the amplified TCR beta libraries as 87-base-pair reads. In the paper's pipeline: A later analysis tallied 75 million to 95 million unique TCR beta chains across the approximately 670 repertoires, and approximately 12 million of those chains were shared by two or more donors. To remove PCR and sequencing errors, raw reads were error-corrected and collapsed into unique sequences using a nearest-neighbor algorithm that merged closely related sequences. Alignment of CDR3 sequences to IMGT reference sequences was used to assign V, D and J gene segments. Each retained sequence needed at least a six-nucleotide match to both a V gene segment and a J gene segment. Rearrangements were called productive when the CDR3 lacked stop codons and stayed in frame with V and J; all others were non-productive. CDR3 was defined by IMGT convention, running from the second conserved V-encoded cysteine to the conserved J-encoded phenylalanine. Sequences without an unambiguous match to a single V gene segment were excluded from the earlier analysis of about 600 of the donors. In an earlier analysis of 587 of the donors, V segments were called functional above 56.7% productive rearrangements and were called segregating when the between-donor standard deviation exceeded 5%. A statistical classification framework was developed to diagnose cytomegalovirus status using the catalog of TCR beta chain sequences. V and J gene assignment, in a later analysis, came from comparing TCR nucleotide sequences with IMGT/GENE-DB human TR gene sequences. A later analysis assigned CDR3 sequences and most-parsimonious VDJ recombination scenarios with the TCRdist pipeline. In a later analysis, every TCR beta chain was defined by the combination of its CDR3 amino acid sequence and its V-gene family, and reads without a unique V-gene family were dropped. To address suspected cross-contamination and a sequencing artifact, a later analysis removed around 590 highly shared, low-generation-probability nucleotide sequences. For each public chain, a later analysis derived a clonal expansion index from normalized ranks of inferred template counts within each repertoire. In a later analysis, generation probabilities were computed with a VDJ recombination model fitted to out-of-frame rearrangements, and the resulting probabilities were checked against IGoR. In a later analysis, hypergeometric tests were used to score TCR-TCR, TCR-HLA and TCR-CMV co-occurrence, with a repertoire-size bias correction applied to TCR pairs. False discovery rates were estimated in a later analysis by permuting HLA or CMV assignments 20 times. In a later analysis, co-occurring TCRs were grouped using DBSCAN, with TCRdist sequence similarity added in when clustering inside HLA-allele-positive subsets. Repertoires with fewer than 30,000 or more than 120,000 public chains, plus five repertoires with anomalous nucleotide sharing, were excluded from co-occurrence clustering. Sourced from immuneACCESS, this table was stored by TCRdb with only in-frame sequences that have V and J called. A share of the clones is absent; for the studies checked, an unresolved V gene accounts for under half, and the remainder has no known explanation. The V and J calls and the clone size are those of that table, but D and trimming were determined from the DNA. Counted in this sample were approximately 180,000 clones; around 75% of them appeared once. The ten largest clonotypes hold 1.8% of the sample.

The chain joins TRBV11-2 to TRBJ1-2, with 7 bases matching TRBD1. The clonotype was recovered from a woman under 40 in good health and CMV-seronegative. The specimen sequenced was PBMCs. The nucleotide sequence is TGTGCCAGCAGAGACAGGGACCATGGCTACACCTTC. Its coded protein is CASRDRDHGYTF.